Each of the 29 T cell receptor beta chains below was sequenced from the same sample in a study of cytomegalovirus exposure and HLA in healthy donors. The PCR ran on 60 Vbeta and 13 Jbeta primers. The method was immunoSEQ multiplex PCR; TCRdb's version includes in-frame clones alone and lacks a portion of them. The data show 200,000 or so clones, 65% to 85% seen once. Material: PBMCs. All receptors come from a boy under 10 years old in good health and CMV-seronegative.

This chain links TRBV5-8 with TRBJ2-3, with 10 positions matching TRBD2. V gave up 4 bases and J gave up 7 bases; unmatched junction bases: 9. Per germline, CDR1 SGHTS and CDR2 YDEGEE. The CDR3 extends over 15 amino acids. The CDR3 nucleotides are TGTGCCAGCAGCCCCGGGACTAGCGTTAGGCATACGCAGTATTTT. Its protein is CASSPGTSVRHTQYF.

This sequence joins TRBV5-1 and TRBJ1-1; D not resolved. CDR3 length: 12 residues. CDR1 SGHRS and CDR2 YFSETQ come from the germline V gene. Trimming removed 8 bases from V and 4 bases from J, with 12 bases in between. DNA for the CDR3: TGCGCCAGTTCCGGGAGCGCCACTGAAGCTTTCTTT. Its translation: CASSGSATEAFF. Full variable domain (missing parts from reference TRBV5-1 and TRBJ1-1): KAGVTQTPRYLIKTRGQQVTLSCSPISGHRSVSWYQQTPGQGLQFLFEYFSETQRNKGNFPGRFSGRQFSNSRSEMNVSTLELGDSALYLCASSGSATEAFFGQGTRLTVV.

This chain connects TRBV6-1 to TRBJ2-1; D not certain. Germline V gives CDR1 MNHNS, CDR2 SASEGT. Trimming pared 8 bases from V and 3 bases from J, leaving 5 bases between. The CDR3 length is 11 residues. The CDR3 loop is CASGNYNEQFF. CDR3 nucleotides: TGTGCCAGCGGCAACTACAATGAGCAGTTCTTC.

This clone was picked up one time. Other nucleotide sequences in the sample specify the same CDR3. CDR3 in DNA: TGCGCCAGCAGCTTGGAAGGGGCCAGCAATCAGCCCCAGCATTTT. It specifies CASSLEGASNQPQHF. The gene calls are TRBV5-1 and TRBJ1-5, with D perhaps TRBD1 (5 bases). The CDR3 has 15 residues. Trimming took off 0 bases at V and 1 base at J, with 8 bases between the two ends. Germline CDR1 is SGHRS and CDR2 is YFSETQ.

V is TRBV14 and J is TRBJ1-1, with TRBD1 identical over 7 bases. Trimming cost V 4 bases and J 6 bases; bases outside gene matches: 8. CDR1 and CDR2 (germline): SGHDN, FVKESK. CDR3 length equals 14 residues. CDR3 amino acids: CASSLRGNRAEAFF. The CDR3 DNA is TGTGCCAGCAGCCTCAGGGGGAATAGGGCTGAAGCTTTCTTT. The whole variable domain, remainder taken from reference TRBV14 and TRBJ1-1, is EAGVTQFPSHSVIEKGQTVTLRCDPISGHDNLYWYRRVMGKEIKFLLHFVKESKQDESGMPNNRFLAERTGGTYSTLKVQPAELEDSGVYFCASSLRGNRAEAFFGQGTRLTVV.

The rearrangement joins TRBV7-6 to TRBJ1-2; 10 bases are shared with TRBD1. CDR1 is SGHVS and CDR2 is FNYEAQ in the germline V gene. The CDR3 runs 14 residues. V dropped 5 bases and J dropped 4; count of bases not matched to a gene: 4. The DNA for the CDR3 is TGTGCCAGCAGCCAAAGGGACAGGGGCTATGGCTACACCTTC. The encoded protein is CASSQRDRGYGYTF.

CDR3 sequence: CASSPLGGQETQYF. CDR3 nucleotide sequence: TGTGCCAGCAGCCCTCTCGGGGGGCAAGAGACCCAGTACTTC. V is TRBV7-9 and J is TRBJ2-5, with 7 bases that match TRBD2. The CDR3 covers 14 residues. J lost 2 bases, V lost 5 bases, and 5 bases had no gene match. Germline CDR1 SEHNR, CDR2 FQNEAQ (reference sequence).

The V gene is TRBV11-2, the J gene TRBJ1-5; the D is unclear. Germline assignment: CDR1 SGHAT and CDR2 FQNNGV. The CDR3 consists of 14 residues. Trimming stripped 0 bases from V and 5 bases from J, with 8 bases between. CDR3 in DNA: TGTGCCAGCAGCTTAGAGCCGGAGCATCAGCCCCAGCATTTT. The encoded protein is CASSLEPEHQPQHF.

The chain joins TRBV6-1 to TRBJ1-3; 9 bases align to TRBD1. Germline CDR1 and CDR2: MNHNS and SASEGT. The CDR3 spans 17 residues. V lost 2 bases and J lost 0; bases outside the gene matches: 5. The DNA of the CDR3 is TGTGCCAGCAGTGAACCCGGACAGGGGCTCTCTGGAAACACCATATATTTT. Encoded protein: CASSEPGQGLSGNTIYF.

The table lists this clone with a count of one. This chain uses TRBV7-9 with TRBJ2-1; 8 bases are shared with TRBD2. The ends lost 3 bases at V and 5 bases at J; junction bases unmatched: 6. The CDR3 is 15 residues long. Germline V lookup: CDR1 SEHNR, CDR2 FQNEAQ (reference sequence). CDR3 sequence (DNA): TGTGCCAGCAGCTTCCTACTAGCGGAAAACAATGAGCAGTTCTTC. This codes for CASSFLLAENNEQFF.

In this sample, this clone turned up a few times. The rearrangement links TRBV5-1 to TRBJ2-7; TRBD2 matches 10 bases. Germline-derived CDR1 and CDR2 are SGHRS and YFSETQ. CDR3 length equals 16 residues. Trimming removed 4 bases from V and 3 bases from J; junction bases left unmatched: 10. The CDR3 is CASSPRRASGSYEQYF. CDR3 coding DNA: TGCGCCAGCAGCCCCAGACGGGCTAGCGGGAGCTACGAGCAGTACTTC.

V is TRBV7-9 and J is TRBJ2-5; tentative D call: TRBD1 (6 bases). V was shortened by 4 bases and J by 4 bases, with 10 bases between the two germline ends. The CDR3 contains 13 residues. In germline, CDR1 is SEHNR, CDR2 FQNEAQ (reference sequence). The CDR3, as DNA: TGTGCCAGCAGCTATCAAGGGGGAGAGACCCAGTACTTC. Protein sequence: CASSYQGGETQYF.

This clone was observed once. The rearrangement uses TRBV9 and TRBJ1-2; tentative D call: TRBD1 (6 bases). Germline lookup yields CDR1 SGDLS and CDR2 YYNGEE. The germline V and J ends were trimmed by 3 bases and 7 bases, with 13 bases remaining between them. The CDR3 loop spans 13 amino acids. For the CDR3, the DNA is TGTGCCAGCAGCGAACAGGGACCTCCTGGCTACACCTTC. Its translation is CASSEQGPPGYTF.

CDR3 DNA: TGTGCCAGCAGCCTCCAGGATGAGCAGTTCTTC. Its protein is CASSLQDEQFF. The rearrangement links TRBV2 to TRBJ2-1; D is ambiguous. The V end lost 6 bases, the J end lost 8 bases, and 8 bases lay between the germline ends. This CDR3 spans 11 amino acids. CDR1 SNHLY and CDR2 FYNNEI come from the germline V gene.

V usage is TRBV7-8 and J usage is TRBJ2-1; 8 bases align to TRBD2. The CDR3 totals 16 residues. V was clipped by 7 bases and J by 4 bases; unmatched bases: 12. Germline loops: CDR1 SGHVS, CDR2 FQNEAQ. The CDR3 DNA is TGTGCCAGCACTAGCTTAGATGCGGGAGGTTACAATGAGCAGTTCTTC. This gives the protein CASTSLDAGGYNEQFF.

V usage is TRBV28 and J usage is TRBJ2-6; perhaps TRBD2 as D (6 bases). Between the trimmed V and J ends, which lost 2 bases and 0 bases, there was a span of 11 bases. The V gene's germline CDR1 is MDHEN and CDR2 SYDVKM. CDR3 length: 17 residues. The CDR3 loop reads CASSLGAGLSGANVLTF. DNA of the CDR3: TGTGCCAGCAGTTTAGGGGCGGGGCTCTCTGGGGCCAACGTCCTGACTTTC.

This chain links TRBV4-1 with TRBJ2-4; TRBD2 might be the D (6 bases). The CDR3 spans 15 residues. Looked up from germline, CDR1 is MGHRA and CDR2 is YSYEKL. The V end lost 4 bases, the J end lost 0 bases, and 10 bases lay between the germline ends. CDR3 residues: CASSPPGLAKNIQYF. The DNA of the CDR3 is TGCGCCAGCAGCCCACCGGGACTAGCCAAAAACATTCAGTACTTC.

CDR3: CASSRGQRDYGYTF. CDR3 nucleotide sequence: TGTGCCAGCAGCCGTGGACAGAGAGATTATGGCTACACCTTC. The chain uses TRBV6-5 and TRBJ1-2; tentative D call: TRBD1 (6 bases). Deletions cut 6 bases from V and 5 bases from J, with 16 bases between. The CDR3 loop spans 14 amino acids. Looked up from germline, CDR1 is MNHEY and CDR2 is SVGAGI.

As DNA, the CDR3 is TGTGCCAGCAGCCCCGGACAGACGCAAGCTTTCTTT. This translates into CASSPGQTQAFF. J is TRBJ1-1 and V is TRBV5-6; D perhaps matches TRBD1 (6 bases). Trimming took 4 bases from V and 9 from J, leaving 13 bases between them. Germline V gene data show CDR1 as SGHDT and CDR2 as YYEEEE. The CDR3 has 12 residues.

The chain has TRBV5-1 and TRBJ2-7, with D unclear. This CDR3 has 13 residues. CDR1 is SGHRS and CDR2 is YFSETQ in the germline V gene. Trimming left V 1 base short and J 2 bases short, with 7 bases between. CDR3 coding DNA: TGCGCCAGCAGCTTGAACGGAGCCTACGAGCAGTACTTC. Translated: CASSLNGAYEQYF.

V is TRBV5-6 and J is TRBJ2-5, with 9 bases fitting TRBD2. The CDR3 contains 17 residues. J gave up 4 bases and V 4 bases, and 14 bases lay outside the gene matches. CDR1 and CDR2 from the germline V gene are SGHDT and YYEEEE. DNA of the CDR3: TGTGCCAGCAGCCCTAATTTCGGCCTAGCGGGATTAGAGACCCAGTACTTC. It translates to CASSPNFGLAGLETQYF.

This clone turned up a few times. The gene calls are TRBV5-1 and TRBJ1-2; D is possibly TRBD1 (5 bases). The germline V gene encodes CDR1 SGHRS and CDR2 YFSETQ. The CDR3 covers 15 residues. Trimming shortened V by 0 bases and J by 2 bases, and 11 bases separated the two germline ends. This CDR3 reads CASSLATGGNYGYTF. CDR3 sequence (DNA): TGCGCCAGCAGCTTGGCCACAGGCGGAAACTATGGCTACACCTTC.

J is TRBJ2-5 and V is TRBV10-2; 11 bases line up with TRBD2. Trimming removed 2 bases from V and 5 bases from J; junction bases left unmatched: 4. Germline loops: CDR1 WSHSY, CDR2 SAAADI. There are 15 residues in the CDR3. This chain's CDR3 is CASSETSGRLETQYF. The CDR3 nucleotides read TGCGCCAGCAGTGAGACTAGCGGGAGATTGGAGACCCAGTACTTC.

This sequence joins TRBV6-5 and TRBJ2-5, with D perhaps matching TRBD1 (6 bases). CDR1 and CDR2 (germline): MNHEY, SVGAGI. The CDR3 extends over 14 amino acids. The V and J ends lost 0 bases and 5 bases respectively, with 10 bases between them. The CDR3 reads CASSYSIQGETQYF. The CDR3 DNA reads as TGTGCCAGCAGTTACTCGATTCAGGGGGAGACCCAGTACTTC.

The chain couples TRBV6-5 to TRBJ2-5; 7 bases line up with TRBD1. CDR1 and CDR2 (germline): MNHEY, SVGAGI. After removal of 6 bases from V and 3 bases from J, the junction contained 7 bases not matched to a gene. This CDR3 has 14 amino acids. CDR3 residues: CASSPPGQKETQYF. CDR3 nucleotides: TGTGCCAGCAGCCCTCCGGGACAGAAAGAGACCCAGTACTTC.

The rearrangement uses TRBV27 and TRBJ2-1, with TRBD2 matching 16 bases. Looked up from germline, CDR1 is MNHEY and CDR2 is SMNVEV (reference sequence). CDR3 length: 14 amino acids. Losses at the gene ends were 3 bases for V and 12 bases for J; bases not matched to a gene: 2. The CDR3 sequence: CASSFGTSGRAQFF. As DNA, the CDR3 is TGTGCCAGCAGTTTTGGGACTAGCGGGAGGGCGCAGTTCTTC.

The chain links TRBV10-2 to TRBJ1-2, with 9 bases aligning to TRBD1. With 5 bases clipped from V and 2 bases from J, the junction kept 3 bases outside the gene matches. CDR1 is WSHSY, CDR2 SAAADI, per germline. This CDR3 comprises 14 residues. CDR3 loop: CASSPGTGNYGYTF. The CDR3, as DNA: TGCGCCAGCAGTCCCGGGACAGGGAACTATGGCTACACCTTC.

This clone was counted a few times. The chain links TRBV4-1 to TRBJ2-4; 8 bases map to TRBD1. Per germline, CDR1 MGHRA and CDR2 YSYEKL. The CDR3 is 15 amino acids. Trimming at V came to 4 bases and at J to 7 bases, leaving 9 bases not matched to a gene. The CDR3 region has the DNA TGCGCCAGCAGCCGCACGACAGGGGTAGGGAACATTCAGTACTTC. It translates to CASSRTTGVGNIQYF.

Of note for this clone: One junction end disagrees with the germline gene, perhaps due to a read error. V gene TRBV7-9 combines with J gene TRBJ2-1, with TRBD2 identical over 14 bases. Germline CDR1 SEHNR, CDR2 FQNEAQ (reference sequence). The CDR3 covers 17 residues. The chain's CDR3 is CSSSPRTSGGSYNEQFF. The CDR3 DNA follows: TGTTCCAGCAGCCCGAGGACTAGCGGGGGGTCCTACAATGAGCAGTTCTTC. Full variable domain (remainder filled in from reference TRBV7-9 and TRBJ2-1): DTGVSQNPRHKITKRGQNVTFRCDPISEHNRLYWYRQTLGQGPEFLTYFQNEAQLEKSRLLSDRFSAERPKGSFSTLEIQRTEQGDSAMYLCSSSPRTSGGSYNEQFFGPGTRLTVL.